This section outlines one TCR beta chain sequence together with its context. This record comes from a study of molecular identifiers for immune sequencing clone quantification. From the PCR reads, TCRdb called clonotypes with MiXCR, one entry per CDR3 protein. The sample lists fewer than 350,000 distinct CDR3 sequences, under 25% occurring once. CDR1 and CDR2 from the germline V gene are LGHNA and YSLEER. The trim removed 4 bases at V and 10 bases at J, leaving 7 bases unmatched. CDR3 length: 12 residues. This sequence originates from a human donor in good health. Some libraries in this study had Jurkat cell RNA spiked in. The chain is built from TRBV4-3 and TRBJ2-7; 7 nucleotides match TRBD1. The material sequenced was naive CD8+ T cells from blood, with Jurkat cell RNA spiked in. Described subset: FACS-sorted CD8+CD4-CCR7+CD45RA+ naive T cells. The CDR3 DNA reads TGCGCCAGCAGCCCCGACAGGGAGTTACAGTACTTC. Its translation is CASSPDRELQYF.